The clone carrying this T cell receptor beta chain was counted between two and nine times. Its antigen is as yet unknown. Random hexamers served to reverse transcribe roughly 0.45 to 1 ug RNA. Amplification of TCR beta CDR3 spanned 54 Vbeta and 13 Jbeta via immunoSEQ multiplex PCR. TCRdb fed the immunoSEQ multiplex PCR reads into MiXCR, producing one record per CDR3 protein. The repertoire has around 270,000 distinct CDR3 sequences, roughly 90% of them found once; the top ten carry approximately 0.18%. These data are taken from a study of CD8 T cells in Susac syndrome. Study-wide points: The authors acknowledged that the study's TCR sequencing and HLA analysis involved relatively few individuals.

In blood CD8+ and CD4+ T cells, TCR beta underwent sequencing. TEMRA cells were FACS-enriched, unlike CD8+ and CD4+ T cells, which were negatively isolated. With 1 base removed from V and 4 bases from J, the gap between germline ends came to 5 bases. The CDR3 has 13 amino acids. The germline CDR1 and CDR2 sequences are SGHDN and FVKESK. This sequence was found in a human donor with multiple sclerosis. The sequenced sample was CD8+ T cells from PBMCs. The gene calls are TRBV14 and TRBJ2-1; possibly TRBD1 for D (5 bases). For the CDR3, the DNA is TGTGCCAGCAGCCAAGGACAGTACAATGAGCAGTTCTTC. Residues: CASSQGQYNEQFF.